The rows below give T cell receptor beta chains drawn from one sample of a study of T cells in Graves' hyperthyroidism and ophthalmopathy. One entry per CDR3 protein, called by TCRdb with MiXCR from the multiplex PCR reads. The data hold about 550,000 distinct CDR3 sequences, with 20% observed a single time. The source material was blood. These receptor sequences come from a man aged 18 to 35 with Graves' hyperthyroidism. The CDR3 runs from the conserved cysteine through the conserved F or W. A D gene is named only where the DNA matches it firmly. A clone size is listed for some rows: how often the clone was seen (once, few, many), or a class if it is expanded.

cdr3_nt: TGTGCCAGCAGTCATACAGGGGCAGCTGAAGCTTTCTTT; cdr3_aa: CASSHTGAAEAFF; v_call: TRBV2; j_call: TRBJ1-1; clone_size: many; d_call: TRBD1
cdr3_nt: TGTGCCAGCAGCTTGTGGCCGGGACAGCTAAACTATGGCTACACCTTC; cdr3_aa: CASSLWPGQLNYGYTF; v_call: TRBV5-6; j_call: TRBJ1-2; clone_size: many; d_call: TRBD1
cdr3_nt: TGTGCCTGGAGTGGAGGGTTGGGCACTGAAGCTTTCTTT; cdr3_aa: CAWSGGLGTEAFF; v_call: TRBV30; j_call: TRBJ1-1; clone_size: few; d_call: -
cdr3_nt: TGTGCCTGTGGGAGGAACACCATATATTTT; cdr3_aa: CACGRNTIYF; v_call: TRBV30; j_call: TRBJ1-3; clone_size: many; d_call: -
cdr3_nt: TGTGCCAGCAGTTACTCGACCGATCAGCCCCAGCATTTT; cdr3_aa: CASSYSTDQPQHF; v_call: TRBV6-5; j_call: TRBJ1-5; clone_size: many; d_call: -
cdr3_nt: TGTGCCAGCAGTGAAGAGGGCCGAGGGGAGACCCAGTACTTC; cdr3_aa: CASSEEGRGETQYF; v_call: TRBV6-1; j_call: TRBJ2-5; clone_size: many; d_call: -
cdr3_nt: TGTGCCAGCAGTTACTCCGGACAGGAGGGGCAGCCCCAGCATTTT; cdr3_aa: CASSYSGQEGQPQHF; v_call: TRBV6-5; j_call: TRBJ1-5; clone_size: many; d_call: TRBD1
cdr3_nt: TGTGCCAGCAGTGGAGTCCCCCAAGAGACCCAGTACTTC; cdr3_aa: CASSGVPQETQYF; v_call: TRBV6-1; j_call: TRBJ2-5; clone_size: many; d_call: -
cdr3_nt: TGTGCCAGCAGGGGAGAGGCAGTCGGCTACACCTTC; cdr3_aa: CASRGEAVGYTF; v_call: TRBV5-5; j_call: TRBJ1-2; clone_size: few; d_call: -
cdr3_nt: TGTGCCAGCACCAGAGAGGGGAACACCATATATTTT; cdr3_aa: CASTREGNTIYF; v_call: TRBV6-1; j_call: TRBJ1-3; clone_size: -; d_call: -
cdr3_nt: TGCAGTGCTAGAAGGGTGAACACTGAAGCTTTCTTT; cdr3_aa: CSARRVNTEAFF; v_call: TRBV20-1; j_call: TRBJ1-1; clone_size: many; d_call: -
cdr3_nt: TGTGCCAGCAGTCTCGGGACAGGGAAACAAGAGACCCAGTACTTC; cdr3_aa: CASSLGTGKQETQYF; v_call: TRBV12-3/TRBV12-4; j_call: TRBJ2-5; clone_size: -; d_call: TRBD1
cdr3_nt: TGTGCCAGCAGTCACCCCTATAGGGCGGGAACCTATGGCTACACCTTC; cdr3_aa: CASSHPYRAGTYGYTF; v_call: TRBV28; j_call: TRBJ1-2; clone_size: many; d_call: -
cdr3_nt: TGTGCCAGCAGGGCAGGGAAGGGGATAGAGCATCAGCCCCAGCATTTT; cdr3_aa: CASRAGKGIEHQPQHF; v_call: TRBV2; j_call: TRBJ1-5; clone_size: many; d_call: -
cdr3_nt: TGTGCCAGCAGCCCCGGGGACTGGTATAGCAATCAGCCCCAGCATTTT; cdr3_aa: CASSPGDWYSNQPQHF; v_call: TRBV12-3/TRBV12-4; j_call: TRBJ1-5; clone_size: many; d_call: -
cdr3_nt: TGTGCCAGCGGCCCGGGAACCGTCTCTGGAAACACCATATATTTT; cdr3_aa: CASGPGTVSGNTIYF; v_call: TRBV2; j_call: TRBJ1-3; clone_size: -; d_call: -
cdr3_nt: TGTGCCAGCAGCCCTCCATTGAGGGGCTTCTATGGCTACACCTTC; cdr3_aa: CASSPPLRGFYGYTF; v_call: TRBV28; j_call: TRBJ1-2; clone_size: many; d_call: -
cdr3_nt: TGTGCCAGCAGTCGAATACTGGACAGCACCTACGGGCAGTACTTC; cdr3_aa: CASSRILDSTYGQYF; v_call: TRBV27; j_call: TRBJ2-7; clone_size: many; d_call: -
cdr3_nt: TGTGCCAGTCCGGGACAGGGGAGCTCCTACGAGCAGTACTTC; cdr3_aa: CASPGQGSSYEQYF; v_call: TRBV28; j_call: TRBJ2-7; clone_size: few; d_call: TRBD1
cdr3_nt: TGTGCCAGCAGTTTATTCGGCAGGCTGAATCAGCCCCAGCATTTT; cdr3_aa: CASSLFGRLNQPQHF; v_call: TRBV28; j_call: TRBJ1-5; clone_size: many; d_call: -
cdr3_nt: TGTGCCAGCAGTGTTCCCTACCGGTGGGGACAGCGCTCCTACGAGCAGTACTTC; cdr3_aa: CASSVPYRWGQRSYEQYF; v_call: TRBV28; j_call: TRBJ2-7; clone_size: many; d_call: TRBD1
cdr3_nt: TGTGCCAGCACCCCGGGGACCCTGGCTGCGAACACCGGGGAGCTGTTTTTT; cdr3_aa: CASTPGTLAANTGELFF; v_call: TRBV6-2/TRBV6-3; j_call: TRBJ2-2; clone_size: many; d_call: -
cdr3_nt: TGTGCCAGCAGGCCGATAACAGGGAGTGGCTACACCTTC; cdr3_aa: CASRPITGSGYTF; v_call: TRBV7-8; j_call: TRBJ1-2; clone_size: -; d_call: -
cdr3_nt: TGTGCCAGCAGCGTAGGTCTCCAAGAGACCCAGTACTTC; cdr3_aa: CASSVGLQETQYF; v_call: TRBV9; j_call: TRBJ2-5; clone_size: many; d_call: -
cdr3_nt: TGCGCCAGCAGCTTGGGACAGCCCGGGGAGCTGTTTTTT; cdr3_aa: CASSLGQPGELFF; v_call: TRBV5-1; j_call: TRBJ2-2; clone_size: many; d_call: -
cdr3_nt: TGTGCCAGCAACAGGGGGTTCGCGAACACCGGGGAGCTGTTTTTT; cdr3_aa: CASNRGFANTGELFF; v_call: TRBV6-2/TRBV6-3; j_call: TRBJ2-2; clone_size: many; d_call: TRBD1
cdr3_nt: TGTGCCAGCAGTGAGCCACAGATGAACACTGAAGCTTTCTTT; cdr3_aa: CASSEPQMNTEAFF; v_call: TRBV2; j_call: TRBJ1-1; clone_size: many; d_call: -
cdr3_nt: TGTGCCAGCAGTTACAAAGGGAGCGGAAACACCATATATTTT; cdr3_aa: CASSYKGSGNTIYF; v_call: TRBV6-5; j_call: TRBJ1-3; clone_size: many; d_call: -
cdr3_nt: TGTGCCAGCAGCGCCGAGGTTGGTGGCTCTGGAAACACCATATATTTT; cdr3_aa: CASSAEVGGSGNTIYF; v_call: TRBV2; j_call: TRBJ1-3; clone_size: many; d_call: -
cdr3_nt: TGCAGTGCTAGAGCCGGGGGGACTTATAGCAATCAGCCCCAGCATTTT; cdr3_aa: CSARAGGTYSNQPQHF; v_call: TRBV20-1; j_call: TRBJ1-5; clone_size: many; d_call: -
cdr3_nt: TGTGCCAGCAGTTCTCGTGGGACAGTAGGACAGCCCCAGCATTTT; cdr3_aa: CASSSRGTVGQPQHF; v_call: TRBV27; j_call: TRBJ1-5; clone_size: many; d_call: TRBD1
cdr3_nt: TGTGCCACCAGTTTGTCTATCTATGGCTACACCTTC; cdr3_aa: CATSLSIYGYTF; v_call: TRBV24-1; j_call: TRBJ1-2; clone_size: -; d_call: -
cdr3_nt: TGTGCCAGCCACTACAGGGAGACCCAGTACTTC; cdr3_aa: CASHYRETQYF; v_call: TRBV6-1; j_call: TRBJ2-5; clone_size: many; d_call: -
cdr3_nt: TGTGCCAGCAGTGAGCGGACGCTGACCGGGGAGCTGTTTTTT; cdr3_aa: CASSERTLTGELFF; v_call: TRBV25-1; j_call: TRBJ2-2; clone_size: many; d_call: -
cdr3_nt: TGTGCCAGCAGTTTAACTGCCAGGTCGAGCGAGCAGTACTTC; cdr3_aa: CASSLTARSSEQYF; v_call: TRBV27; j_call: TRBJ2-7; clone_size: few; d_call: -